This T cell receptor beta chain is from a study of identical twins. Overall study findings and caveats: High-abundance cord blood beta clonotypes had fewer insertions; memory repertoires showed none. Out-of-frame alpha sequences shared by twins showed excess low generation probability.

A remark on this clonotype: The antigen remains unidentified.

The germline CDR1 and CDR2 sequences are MNHEY and SMNVEV (reference sequence). The V end lost 5 bases, the J end lost 0 bases, and 8 bases lay between the germline ends. This CDR3 comprises 13 residues. Unique molecular identifiers were in the cDNA, with template-switch universal primer binding. TCRdb ran MiXCR on the 5' RACE reads and lists one entry per CDR3 protein. The sample yields 300,000 or so distinct CDR3 sequences, roughly 10% seen once. These same data were also listed under a study on yellow fever vaccine responses in identical twins. That report notes: Reports say the vaccine T cell response in twins looked partly convergent and partly personalized.

The V and J genes are TRBV27 and TRBJ2-7; D is uncertain. This TCR was sampled from a woman aged 18-30 years in good health. Sequences were obtained from CD8+ T cells sorted from blood. The CDR3 nucleotides read TGTGCCAGCAGTAGGCCAGGCTCCTACGAGCAGTACTTC. It yields the protein CASSRPGSYEQYF.